The rows below give T cell receptor beta chains drawn from one sample of a study of T cell responses to AZD1222 COVID-19 vaccine. Method: immunoSEQ multiplex PCR; TCRdb's copy keeps in-frame clones and lacks some. This sample has 120,000 to 150,000 clones, with 90% found just once. Source: peripheral blood, taken on day 0 of AZD1222 vaccination. The receptor set was obtained from an adult in good health. The CDR3 runs from the conserved cysteine through the conserved F or W.

j_gene,v_gene,CDR3aa
TRBJ2-1,TRBV7-8,CASSQIRTINEQFF
TRBJ1-6,TRBV4-3,CASSRRSDNSPLHF
TRBJ2-1,TRBV3-1/TRBV3-2,CASSQPKKRASFLYNEQFF
TRBJ1-5,TRBV6-2/TRBV6-3,CASSPARRGSNQPQHF
TRBJ2-1,TRBV6-1,CASSERYEQFF
TRBJ1-6,TRBV7-8,CASSLVPLGQGSPLHF
TRBJ1-4,TRBV27,CATDRPTFATNEKLFF
TRBJ2-1,TRBV28,CASSLLIEQFF
TRBJ1-4,TRBV6-6,CASSRSPENEKLFF
TRBJ2-3,TRBV27,CASSFEGSTDTQYF
TRBJ1-2,TRBV6-1,CASSESQGDPYGYTF
TRBJ2-7,TRBV6-5,CASSPDRDQTYEQYF
TRBJ2-3,TRBV12-3/TRBV12-4,CASVAGSGDTQYF
TRBJ2-2,TRBV7-2,CASSFNGQGAGTGELFF
TRBJ2-7,TRBV19,CASSIIAGRSYEQYF
TRBJ1-3,TRBV5-1,CASSLSGGDGNTIYF
TRBJ1-2,TRBV29-1,CSVGSKSSSPRNYGYTF